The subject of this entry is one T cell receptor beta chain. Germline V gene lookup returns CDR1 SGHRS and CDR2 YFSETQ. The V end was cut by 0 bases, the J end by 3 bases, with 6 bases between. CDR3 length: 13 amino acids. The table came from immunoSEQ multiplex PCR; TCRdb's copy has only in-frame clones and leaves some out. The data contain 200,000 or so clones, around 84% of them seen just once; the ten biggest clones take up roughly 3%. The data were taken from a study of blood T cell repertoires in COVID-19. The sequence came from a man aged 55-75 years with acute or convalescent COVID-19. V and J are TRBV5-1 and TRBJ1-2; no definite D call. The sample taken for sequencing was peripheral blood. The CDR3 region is CASSLDTDYGYTF. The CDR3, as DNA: TGCGCCAGCAGCTTGGACACCGACTATGGCTACACCTTC.